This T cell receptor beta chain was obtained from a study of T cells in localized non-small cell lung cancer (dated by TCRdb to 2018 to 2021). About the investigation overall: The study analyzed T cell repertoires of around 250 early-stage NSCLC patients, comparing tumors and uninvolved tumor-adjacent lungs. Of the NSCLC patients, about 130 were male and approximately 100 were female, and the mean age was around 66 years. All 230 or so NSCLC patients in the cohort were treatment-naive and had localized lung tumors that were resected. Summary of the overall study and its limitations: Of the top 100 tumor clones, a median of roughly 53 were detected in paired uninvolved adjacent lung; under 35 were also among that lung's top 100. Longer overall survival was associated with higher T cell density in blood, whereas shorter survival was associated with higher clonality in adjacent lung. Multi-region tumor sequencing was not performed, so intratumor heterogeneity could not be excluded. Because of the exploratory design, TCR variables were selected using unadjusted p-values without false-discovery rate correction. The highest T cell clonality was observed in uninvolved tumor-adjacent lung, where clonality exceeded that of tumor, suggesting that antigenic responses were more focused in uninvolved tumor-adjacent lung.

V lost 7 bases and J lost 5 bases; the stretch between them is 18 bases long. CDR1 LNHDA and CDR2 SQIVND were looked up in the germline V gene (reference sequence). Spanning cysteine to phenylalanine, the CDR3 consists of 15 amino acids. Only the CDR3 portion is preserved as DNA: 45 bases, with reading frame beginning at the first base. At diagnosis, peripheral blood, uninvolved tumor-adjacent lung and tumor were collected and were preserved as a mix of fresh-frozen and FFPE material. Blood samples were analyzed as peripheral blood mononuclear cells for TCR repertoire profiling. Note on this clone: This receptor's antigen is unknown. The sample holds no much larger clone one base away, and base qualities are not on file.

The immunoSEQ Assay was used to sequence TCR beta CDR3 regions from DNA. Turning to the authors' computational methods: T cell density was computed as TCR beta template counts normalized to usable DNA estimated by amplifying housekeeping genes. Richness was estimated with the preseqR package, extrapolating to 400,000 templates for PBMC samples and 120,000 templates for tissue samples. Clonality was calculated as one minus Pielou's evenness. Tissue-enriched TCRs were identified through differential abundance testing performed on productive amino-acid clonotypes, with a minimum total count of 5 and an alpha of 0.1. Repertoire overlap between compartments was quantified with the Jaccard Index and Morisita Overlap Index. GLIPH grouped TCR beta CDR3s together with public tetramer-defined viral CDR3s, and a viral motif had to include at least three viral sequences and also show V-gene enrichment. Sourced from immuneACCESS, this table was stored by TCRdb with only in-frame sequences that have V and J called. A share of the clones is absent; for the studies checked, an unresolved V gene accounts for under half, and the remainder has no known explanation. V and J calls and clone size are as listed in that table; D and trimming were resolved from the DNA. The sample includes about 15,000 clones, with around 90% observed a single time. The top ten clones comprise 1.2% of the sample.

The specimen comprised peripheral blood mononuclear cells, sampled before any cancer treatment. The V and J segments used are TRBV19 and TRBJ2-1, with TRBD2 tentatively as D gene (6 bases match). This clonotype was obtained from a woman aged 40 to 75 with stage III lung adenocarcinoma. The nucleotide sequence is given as TGTGCCAGTAATTTTGGGAGGCTAGGGAACAATGAGCAGTTCTTC. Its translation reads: CASNFGRLGNNEQFF.